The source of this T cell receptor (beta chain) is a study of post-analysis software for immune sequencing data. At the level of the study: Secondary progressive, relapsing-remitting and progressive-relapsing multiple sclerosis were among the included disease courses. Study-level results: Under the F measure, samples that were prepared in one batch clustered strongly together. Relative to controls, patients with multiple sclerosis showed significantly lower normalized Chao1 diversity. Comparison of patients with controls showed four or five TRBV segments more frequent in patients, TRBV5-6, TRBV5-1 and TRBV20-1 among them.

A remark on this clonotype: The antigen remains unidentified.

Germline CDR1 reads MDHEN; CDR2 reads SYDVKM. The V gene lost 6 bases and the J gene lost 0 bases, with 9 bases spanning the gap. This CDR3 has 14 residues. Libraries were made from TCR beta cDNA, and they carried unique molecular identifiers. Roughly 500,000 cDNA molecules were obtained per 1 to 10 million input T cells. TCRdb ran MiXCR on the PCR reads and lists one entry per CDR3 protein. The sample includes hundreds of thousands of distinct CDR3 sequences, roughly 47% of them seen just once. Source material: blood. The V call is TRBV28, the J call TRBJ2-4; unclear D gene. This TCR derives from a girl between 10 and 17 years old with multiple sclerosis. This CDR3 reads CASRPPGAKNIQYF. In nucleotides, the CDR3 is TGTGCCAGCAGGCCCCCGGGAGCCAAAAACATTCAGTACTTC.